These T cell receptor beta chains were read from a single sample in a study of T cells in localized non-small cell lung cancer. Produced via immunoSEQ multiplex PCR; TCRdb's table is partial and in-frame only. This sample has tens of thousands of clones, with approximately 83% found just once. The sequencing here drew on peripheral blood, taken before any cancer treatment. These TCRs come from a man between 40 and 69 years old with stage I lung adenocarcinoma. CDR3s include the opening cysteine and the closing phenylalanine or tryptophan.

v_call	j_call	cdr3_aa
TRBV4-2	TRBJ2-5	CASSLRQDPGGTQYF
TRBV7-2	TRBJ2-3	CASSLRLAGVLYF
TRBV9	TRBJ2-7	CASSTYHRAEEQYF
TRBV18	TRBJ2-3	CASSPPTSASTDTQYF
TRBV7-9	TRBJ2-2	CASSSREGRAVNTGELFF
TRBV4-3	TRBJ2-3	CASRKGQGGTDTQYF
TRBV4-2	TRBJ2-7	CASSQGGPQGGEQYF
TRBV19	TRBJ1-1	CASGSRQGGPSTEAFF
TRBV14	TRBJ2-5	CASSQDYGRPAETQYF
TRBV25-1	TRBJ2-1	CASSGFGRKYNEQFF
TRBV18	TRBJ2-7	CASSPEQGQYF
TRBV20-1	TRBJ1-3	CSALGNTIYF
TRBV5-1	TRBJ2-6	CASSPRQASGANVLTF
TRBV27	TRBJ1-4	CASSFINEKLFF
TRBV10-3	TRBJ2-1	CAIRGQGGNEQFF
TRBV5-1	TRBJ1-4	CASSLLAATNEKLFF
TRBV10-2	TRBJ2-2	CASLRTGNTGELFF
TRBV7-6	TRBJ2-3	CASSLQTKDTQYF
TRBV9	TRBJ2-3	CASSVESGLKDTQYF
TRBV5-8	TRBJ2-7	CASSPRGPWGEQYF
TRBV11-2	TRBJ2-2	CASSFYSSGELFF
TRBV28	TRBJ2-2	CASSLWRSGGLFF
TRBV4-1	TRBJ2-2	CASSQLAGGPHGELFF
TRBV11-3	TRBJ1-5	CASSPAPYSNQPQHF
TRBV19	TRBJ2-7	CASSPFTGYEQYF
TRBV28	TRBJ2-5	CASSAAGLAVAKDQYF
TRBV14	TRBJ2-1	CASSQAGTPNYNEQFF
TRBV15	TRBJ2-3	CATSRVLAPKDTQYF
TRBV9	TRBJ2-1	CASSVDSLSNEQFF
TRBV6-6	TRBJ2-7	CASSPPPTRSEQYF
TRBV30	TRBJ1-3	CASARGFAGNTIYF
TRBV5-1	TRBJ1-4	CASSSGTGGEKLFF
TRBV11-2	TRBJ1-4	CASSRLHEKLFF
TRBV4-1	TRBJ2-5	CASSQGDAGMETQYF
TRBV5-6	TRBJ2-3	CASSPRRAGDTQYF
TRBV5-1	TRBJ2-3	CASSPLQGTGGDTQYF